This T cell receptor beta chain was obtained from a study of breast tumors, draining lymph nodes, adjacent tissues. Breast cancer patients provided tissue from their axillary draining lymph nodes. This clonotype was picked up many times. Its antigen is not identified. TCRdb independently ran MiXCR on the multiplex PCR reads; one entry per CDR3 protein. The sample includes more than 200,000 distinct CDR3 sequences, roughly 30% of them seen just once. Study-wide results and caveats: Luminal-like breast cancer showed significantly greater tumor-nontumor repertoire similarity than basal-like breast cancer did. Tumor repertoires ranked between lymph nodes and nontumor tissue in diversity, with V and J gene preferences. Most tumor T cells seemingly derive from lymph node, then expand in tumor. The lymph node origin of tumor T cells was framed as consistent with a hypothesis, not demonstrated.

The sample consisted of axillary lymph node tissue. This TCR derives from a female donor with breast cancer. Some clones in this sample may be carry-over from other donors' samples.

DNA of the CDR3: TGTGCCAGCAGAGGACAGGGTGGAGCCTACGAGCAGTACTTC. Protein product: CASRGQGGAYEQYF. This rearrangement joins TRBV6-1 to TRBJ2-7; 8 bases fit TRBD1. Germline CDR1 is MNHNS and CDR2 is SASEGT. This CDR3 region has 14 residues. V gave up 6 bases and J gave up 2 bases; unmatched junction bases: 6.